The 21 T cell receptor beta chains reported below all come from one sample, sequenced in a study of blood T cell repertoires in COVID-19. TCRdb keeps only in-frame clones here, not all; method: immunoSEQ multiplex PCR. Of approximately 130,000 clones in the sample, 85% were seen once. The sample consisted of peripheral blood. The receptors were sampled from a human donor in a cohort sampled during active COVID-19.

The V gene is TRBV5-6, the J gene TRBJ1-5; 8 bases match TRBD1. The CDR3 contains 14 residues. V was clipped by 3 bases and J by 4 bases; unmatched bases: 3. The germline gives CDR1 SGHDT, CDR2 YYEEEE. CDR3 protein: CASSSRQGNQPQHF. CDR3 bases: TGTGCCAGCAGCTCCCGACAGGGGAATCAGCCCCAGCATTTT.

The genes are TRBV5-4 and TRBJ2-5, with a tentative D call TRBD2 (6 bases). The CDR3 is made up of 14 amino acids. V lost 2 bases to trimming and J lost 4 bases, with 12 bases between them. CDR1 is SGHNT, CDR2 YYREEE, per germline (reference sequence). This CDR3 reads CASSFSSAGETQYF. CDR3 coding DNA: TGTGCCAGCAGCTTTTCGTCAGCGGGAGAGACCCAGTACTTC.

As DNA, the CDR3 is TGTGCCAGCAGCTTAGGGGCGGGCCAAGAGACCCAGTACTTC. Its protein product is CASSLGAGQETQYF. This chain joins TRBV7-2 and TRBJ2-5; D is perhaps TRBD2 (5 bases). CDR1 is SGHTA, CDR2 FQGNSA, per germline. V was clipped by 1 base and J by 1 base, with 7 bases between them. The CDR3 runs 14 residues.

The CDR3 protein is CASGAGNIQYF. CDR3 DNA: TGTGCCAGCGGGGCCGGAAACATTCAGTACTTC. This chain uses TRBV7-3 with TRBJ2-4, with D maybe TRBD1 (5 bases). Germline assignment: CDR1 SGHTA and CDR2 FQGTGA. CDR3 length equals 11 residues. V lost 8 bases, J lost 6 bases, and 8 bases lay in between.

The V gene is TRBV7-8, the J gene TRBJ1-1; 8 bases line up with TRBD1. The CDR3 totals 14 residues. CDR1 and CDR2 from the germline V gene are SGHVS and FQNEAQ. The V segment lost 5 bases and the J segment 6 bases; nucleotides outside the gene matches: 8. CDR3 in DNA: TGTGCCAGCAGCGAGGACAGGGTTCGGCCTGAAGCTTTCTTT. Protein sequence: CASSEDRVRPEAFF.

The chain couples TRBV27 to TRBJ1-2; 9 bases agree with TRBD1. Unmatched junction bases numbered 10, after V lost 5 bases and J lost 3 bases. Germline CDR1 is MNHEY and CDR2 is SMNVEV (reference sequence). CDR3 length equals 16 residues. This CDR3 is CASSLLPGQGHYGYTF. Here the CDR3 DNA reads TGTGCCAGCAGTCTCCTCCCGGGACAGGGTCACTATGGCTACACCTTC.

V and J are TRBV25-1 and TRBJ2-7; D is perhaps TRBD2 (6 bases). V was cut by 3 bases and J by 7 bases, with 22 bases left in between. Per the germline V gene, CDR1 is MGHDK and CDR2 is SYGVNS. CDR3 length: 16 residues. CDR3 amino acids: CASSDPGRGNLGEQYF. CDR3 bases: TGTGCCAGCAGTGACCCCGGACGGGGGAACCTGGGAGAGCAGTACTTC.

The gene calls are TRBV6-5 and TRBJ1-5; 11 nucleotides line up with TRBD1. J lost 5 bases, V lost 2 bases, and 2 bases had no gene match. The CDR3 is 15 residues long. CDR1 and CDR2 (germline): MNHEY, SVGAGI. The DNA for the CDR3 is TGTGCCAGCAGTTACGGACAGGGGGCATATCAGCCCCAGCATTTT. Protein sequence: CASSYGQGAYQPQHF.

J is TRBJ2-5 and V is TRBV7-9; 10 positions match TRBD1. The CDR3 totals 16 residues. Trimming removed 5 bases from V and 4 bases from J; junction bases left unmatched: 10. CDR1 and CDR2 from the germline V gene are SEHNR and FQNEAQ (reference sequence). The CDR3 protein is CASSGNRGQGLETQYF. As DNA, the CDR3 is TGTGCCAGCAGCGGGAACCGGGGACAGGGGTTAGAGACCCAGTACTTC.

This clone was picked up one time. The V gene is TRBV18, the J gene TRBJ2-1; D is uncertain. The germline V gene has CDR1 KGHSH and CDR2 LQKENI. V dropped 2 bases and J dropped 5 bases, with 7 bases sitting between them. This CDR3 region has 13 residues. In DNA, the CDR3 is TGTGCCAGCTCACCAGTGGCGGACAATGAGCAGTTCTTC. Translated, it gives CASSPVADNEQFF.

J is TRBJ2-7 and V is TRBV7-2, with 11 bases matching TRBD2. This CDR3 spans 16 amino acids. Trimming took 1 base from V and 5 from J; bases not matched to a gene: 7. The germline V gene encodes CDR1 SGHTA and CDR2 FQGNSA. This CDR3 reads CASSLVGTSGPHEQYV. CDR3 nucleotide sequence: TGTGCCAGCAGCTTAGTGGGGACTAGCGGCCCTCACGAGCAGTACGTC.

The chain couples TRBV3-1 (or the pseudogene TRBV3-2) to TRBJ1-3, with D possibly matching TRBD1 (5 bases). V was clipped by 4 bases and J by 4 bases, with 26 bases between them. The CDR3 covers 19 residues. From germline, CDR1 is LGHDT and CDR2 YNNKEL (reference sequence). CDR3 in DNA: TGTGCCAGCAGCCGAGCAATGGGGGGTTGGCCACCGGCAGGAAACACCATATATTTT. Protein sequence: CASSRAMGGWPPAGNTIYF.

The chain recombines TRBV5-6 with TRBJ2-7; 8 nucleotides match TRBD2. With 4 bases clipped from V and 3 bases from J, the junction kept 9 bases outside the gene matches. CDR1 is SGHDT and CDR2 is YYEEEE in the germline V gene. The CDR3 consists of 15 residues. The chain's CDR3 is CASSLLAGGFYEQYV. The CDR3 nucleotides are TGTGCCAGCAGCCTGCTTGCGGGAGGCTTCTACGAGCAGTACGTC.

J is TRBJ2-1 and V is TRBV11-2; the match to TRBD2 covers 12 bases. Germline assignment: CDR1 SGHAT and CDR2 FQNNGV. The ends lost 3 bases at V and 6 bases at J; junction bases unmatched: 3. This CDR3 has 15 residues. The CDR3 is CASSFRLAGVNEQFF. The CDR3 region has the DNA TGTGCCAGCAGCTTTAGACTAGCGGGGGTCAATGAGCAGTTCTTC.

The J gene is TRBJ2-1, the V gene TRBV5-1; D possibly corresponds to TRBD2 (6 bases). The CDR3 is made up of 14 amino acids. Germline V gives CDR1 SGHRS, CDR2 YFSETQ. Trimming stripped 5 bases from V and 5 bases from J, with 14 bases between. The CDR3 DNA is TGCGCCAGCAGACCCCTCGGGGGTAACAATGAGCAGTTCTTC. The encoded protein is CASRPLGGNNEQFF.

The gene calls are TRBV23-1 and TRBJ2-3; unclear D gene. TRBV23-1 is an ORF; its function is uncertain. This CDR3 is 14 amino acids long. Trimming took off 3 bases at V and 0 bases at J, with 7 bases between the two ends. The CDR3 spells CASSHDGSTDTQYF. CDR3 nucleotide sequence: TGCGCCAGCAGTCACGACGGGAGCACAGATACGCAGTATTTT.

The chain joins TRBV25-1 to TRBJ1-6; a weak D match, TRBD1 (5 bases). The CDR3 contains 14 residues. The ends were cut back, 1 base at V and 10 bases at J, with 11 bases in the middle. The germline CDR1 and CDR2 sequences are MGHDK and SYGVNS. The CDR3 is CASSELRGGSPLHF. In nucleotides, the CDR3 is TGTGCCAGCAGTGAATTGAGGGGAGGATCACCCCTCCACTTT.

This clone turned up a few times. The rearrangement links TRBV6-1 to TRBJ2-5; 8 nucleotides align to TRBD1. The J segment lost 4 bases and the V segment lost 3 bases, leaving 10 bases of the junction unmatched. Germline V lookup: CDR1 MNHNS, CDR2 SASEGT. CDR3 length: 16 amino acids. The CDR3: CASSEGGRGLTETQYF. In DNA form, the CDR3 reads TGTGCCAGCAGTGAGGGAGGCAGGGGGCTGACAGAGACCCAGTACTTC.

The chain is built from TRBV12-3 or TRBV12-4 and TRBJ2-3; D not resolved. The CDR3 covers 11 residues. V shed 6 bases and J shed 6 bases, with 7 bases lying between them. The CDR3 here is CASSRLDTQYF. CDR3 sequence (DNA): TGTGCCAGCAGCCGTCTGGATACGCAGTATTTT.

This chain joins TRBV6-5 and TRBJ1-1; 9 bases map to TRBD1. The CDR3 is 12 residues long. Losses at the gene ends were 5 bases for V and 11 bases for J; bases not matched to a gene: 6. Per germline, CDR1 MNHEY and CDR2 SVGAGI. The CDR3 loop is CASSQDRGRAFF. CDR3 DNA: TGTGCCAGCAGTCAGGACAGGGGTCGTGCTTTCTTT.

The chain has TRBV10-3 and TRBJ2-1, with TRBD2 matching over 7 bases. V gave up 6 bases and J gave up 6 bases; unmatched junction bases: 11. Germline lookup yields CDR1 ENHRY and CDR2 SYGVKD. The CDR3 covers 15 residues. The CDR3 coding sequence is TGTGCCATCAGGCGAGCGGGAAACGAGGGCAATGAGCAGTTCTTC. Protein sequence: CAIRRAGNEGNEQFF.